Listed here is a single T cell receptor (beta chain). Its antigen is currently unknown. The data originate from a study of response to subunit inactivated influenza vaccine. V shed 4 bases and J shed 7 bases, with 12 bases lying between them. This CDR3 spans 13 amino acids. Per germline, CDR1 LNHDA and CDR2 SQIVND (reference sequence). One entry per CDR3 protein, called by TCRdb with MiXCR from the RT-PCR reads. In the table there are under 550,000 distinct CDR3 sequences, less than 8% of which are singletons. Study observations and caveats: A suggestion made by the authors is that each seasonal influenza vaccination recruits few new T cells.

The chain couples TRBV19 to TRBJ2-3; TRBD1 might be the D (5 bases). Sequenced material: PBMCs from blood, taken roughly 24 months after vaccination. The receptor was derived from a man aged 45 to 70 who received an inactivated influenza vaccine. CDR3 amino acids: CASSSPDTYTQYF. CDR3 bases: TGTGCCAGTAGTAGTCCGGACACCTATACGCAGTATTTT.